Sequencing of this T cell receptor (beta chain) was carried out in a study of Ad26.COV2.S vaccination and SARS-CoV-2 variants. About the research overall: Among those in the COV1001 Ad26.COV2.S trial arm was the donor.

Treatment specified: 15 to 20 received Ad26.COV2.S at low or high dose, single or two shots; about 5 received placebo; per-sample allocation not given. Repertoires come from day 63 after the first vaccine or placebo injection. Only in-frame clones appear in the TCRdb table, and some are missing; sequencing was by immunoSEQ multiplex PCR. The sample has some 340,000 clones, approximately 80% seen once. Germline V gene data show CDR1 as MGHRA and CDR2 as YSYEKL. The CDR3 covers 15 residues. V was clipped by 3 bases and J by 1 base, with 12 bases between them. V usage is TRBV4-1 and J usage is TRBJ2-5; D may be TRBD2 (5 bases). This material consisted of peripheral blood, taken in a trial of Ad26.COV2.S vaccine versus placebo. The receptor comes from a person aged 18-65 years who received the Ad26.COV2.S COVID-19 vaccine or a placebo. CDR3 loop: CASSQRRGIQETQYF. CDR3 nucleotide sequence: TGCGCCAGCAGCCAGAGACGGGGAATCCAAGAGACCCAGTACTTC.